This passage covers 16 T cell receptor beta chains from one sample sequenced in a study of CD8+ T cells in alopecia areata. Treatment in this sample: oral pan-JAK inhibitor, 5-10 mg twice daily. TCR sequencing used cDNA made by reverse transcription of extracted RNA. Sequencing used immunoSEQ multiplex PCR; TCRdb keeps in-frame clones, though not all of them. The sample holds approximately 100,000 clones; about 61% are singletons and the top ten take about 16%. Here the sequenced sample was CD8+ T cells sorted from blood, taken at approximately week 60, from a patient treated with tofacitinib. These receptor sequences come from a human donor with alopecia areata.

The genes are TRBV5-1 and TRBJ2-7; D unclear. V gave up 4 bases and J gave up 0 bases, with 8 bases separating them. Germline assignment: CDR1 SGHRS and CDR2 YFSETQ. The CDR3 runs 13 residues. CDR3 sequence reads: CASSVQSSYEQYF. Here the CDR3 DNA reads TGCGCCAGCAGCGTCCAGAGCTCCTACGAGCAGTACTTC. Together with reference TRBV5-1 and TRBJ2-7, the CDR3 gives the full variable domain: KAGVTQTPRYLIKTRGQQVTLSCSPISGHRSVSWYQQTPGQGLQFLFEYFSETQRNKGNFPGRFSGRQFSNSRSEMNVSTLELGDSALYLCASSVQSSYEQYFGPGTRLTVT.

This chain connects TRBV14 to TRBJ1-1; weak D call: TRBD1 (5 bases). Per the germline V gene, CDR1 is SGHDN and CDR2 is FVKESK. The CDR3 is made up of 14 amino acids. Deletions cut 0 bases from V and 2 bases from J, with 7 bases between. The CDR3 coding sequence is TGTGCCAGCAGCCAAGAGGGACTAAACACTGAAGCTTTCTTT. It specifies CASSQEGLNTEAFF.

V usage is TRBV5-6 and J usage is TRBJ1-2; possibly TRBD1 for D (6 bases). Germline CDR1 reads SGHDT; CDR2 reads YYEEEE. V lost 3 bases to trimming and J lost 2 bases, with 14 bases between them. CDR3 length: 15 residues. The CDR3 nucleotides read TGTGCCAGCAGCTCCGGGACAAATCTCAACTATGGCTACACCTTC. Its protein product is CASSSGTNLNYGYTF. The whole variable domain, remainder taken from reference TRBV5-6 and TRBJ1-2, is DAGVTQSPTHLIKTRGQQVTLRCSPKSGHDTVSWYQQALGQGPQFIFQYYEEEERQRGNFPDRFSGHQFPNYSSELNVNALLLGDSALYLCASSSGTNLNYGYTFGSGTRLTVV.

This clone has just one count. The chain is built from TRBV29-1 and TRBJ1-2; 9 bases align to TRBD1. The germline V gene has CDR1 SQVTM and CDR2 ANQGSEA. After removal of 6 bases from V and 8 bases from J, the junction contained 19 bases not matched to a gene. This CDR3 spans 16 amino acids. The CDR3 here is CSVDSRDRVRGFGYTF. CDR3 coding DNA: TGCAGCGTCGATTCCCGGGACAGGGTTCGAGGCTTCGGCTACACCTTC.

This clone was seen once. This chain connects TRBV9 to TRBJ2-3; 12 bases are shared with TRBD2. This CDR3 spans 15 amino acids. Germline loops: CDR1 SGDLS, CDR2 YYNGEE. V lost 5 bases and J lost 5; bases outside the gene matches: 6. CDR3 coding DNA: TGTGCCAGCAGAGCTAGCGGGGGGGCTGGAGATACGCAGTATTTT. Translated, it gives CASRASGGAGDTQYF.

The chain uses TRBV7-6 and TRBJ1-5; D ambiguous. V dropped 1 base and J dropped 4 bases, with 8 bases sitting between them. Germline values: CDR1 SGHVS, CDR2 FNYEAQ. This CDR3 spans 14 amino acids. CDR3 coding DNA: TGTGCCAGCAGCTTAGTCGGCGGTAATCAGCCCCAGCATTTT. This translates into CASSLVGGNQPQHF.

There are a few counts of this clone. CDR3 sequence reads: CASSDRGTGELFF. CDR3 DNA: TGTGCCAGCAGTGACAGGGGCACCGGGGAGCTGTTTTTT. The chain combines TRBV6-4 with TRBJ2-2; weak D call: TRBD1 (5 bases). CDR1 and CDR2 from the germline V gene are MRHNA and SNTAGT. The CDR3 is made up of 13 amino acids. The V and J ends lost 2 bases and 4 bases respectively, with 5 bases between them.

A remark on this clone: This sample also contains other DNA sequences that code for the same CDR3. The chain is built from TRBV29-1 and TRBJ2-2; D is possibly TRBD2 (5 bases). Germline CDR1 is SQVTM and CDR2 is ANQGSEA. V was trimmed by 3 bases and J by 0 bases, leaving 11 bases between them. The CDR3 sequence is 15 residues long. Here the CDR3 DNA reads TGCAGCGTTGAGGAAGGGAGCGCGAACACCGGGGAGCTGTTTTTT. It translates to CSVEEGSANTGELFF.

V usage is TRBV11-2 and J usage is TRBJ1-1; 10 positions agree with TRBD1. The trim removed 5 bases at V and 5 bases at J, leaving 11 bases unmatched. Germline CDR1 reads SGHAT; CDR2 reads FQNNGV. The CDR3 length is 16 residues. This chain's CDR3 is CASSMPVGQGRTEAFF. Written as DNA, the CDR3 is TGTGCCAGCAGCATGCCGGTGGGACAGGGGCGTACTGAAGCTTTCTTT.

Only a few counts were recorded for this clone. The chain is built from TRBV7-9 and TRBJ2-2; possibly TRBD1 or TRBD2 for D (5 bases each). CDR1 and CDR2 (germline): SEHNR, FQNEAQ (reference sequence). With 9 bases removed from V and 4 bases from J, the gap between germline ends came to 12 bases. This CDR3 spans 13 amino acids. The CDR3 DNA follows: TGTGCCAGACGGGGCTTAGGCACCGGGGAGCTGTTTTTT. This translates into CARRGLGTGELFF.

This clone has only a few counts. The chain employs TRBV7-2 and TRBJ2-5; TRBD2 agrees at 13 bases. The V segment lost 3 bases and the J segment 5 bases; nucleotides outside the gene matches: 6. Germline V gives CDR1 SGHTA, CDR2 FQGNSA. The CDR3 runs to 16 residues. CDR3 in DNA: TGTGCCAGCAGCTTGACTAGCGGGGGGCCACGGGAGACCCAGTACTTC. This codes for CASSLTSGGPRETQYF.

V and J are TRBV6-5 and TRBJ2-7; the D is unclear. The germline V gene has CDR1 MNHEY and CDR2 SVGAGI. Trimming removed 2 bases from V and 4 bases from J, with 9 bases in between. The CDR3 length is 13 residues. The CDR3 spells CASSYGPQYEQYF. For the CDR3, the DNA is TGTGCCAGCAGTTACGGACCCCAGTACGAGCAGTACTTC.

This clone turned up a few times. The J gene is TRBJ1-6, the V gene TRBV11-1; D remains unclear. Germline CDR1 reads SGHAT; CDR2 reads FQDESV (reference sequence). Between the trimmed V and J ends, which lost 4 bases and 8 bases, there was a span of 6 bases. The CDR3 has 12 amino acids. CDR3: CASSYKYSPLHF. For the CDR3, the DNA is TGTGCCAGCAGCTACAAGTATTCACCCCTCCACTTT.

The J gene is TRBJ2-7, the V gene TRBV5-6; D ambiguous. The germline V and J ends were trimmed by 0 bases and 10 bases, with 8 bases remaining between them. CDR3 length equals 11 residues. The V gene's germline CDR1 is SGHDT and CDR2 YYEEEE. This CDR3 reads CASSLARLQYF. The CDR3 DNA sequence: TGTGCCAGCAGCTTGGCCAGGCTCCAGTACTTC.

This chain joins TRBV10-3 and TRBJ2-7; D gene unclear. Germline values: CDR1 ENHRY, CDR2 SYGVKD. Trimming shortened V by 3 bases and J by 2 bases, and 14 bases separated the two germline ends. The CDR3 runs to 15 residues. Here the CDR3 DNA reads TGTGCCATCAGTGATTTCGGCAGAAATGCCTACGAGCAGTACTTC. Amino acid sequence: CAISDFGRNAYEQYF.

This chain links TRBV5-6 with TRBJ2-7, with 11 bases that match TRBD1. The trim removed 4 bases at V and 4 bases at J, leaving 4 bases unmatched. CDR1 is SGHDT, CDR2 YYEEEE, per germline. The CDR3 covers 14 residues. The CDR3 protein is CASSGRDRGYEQYF. For the CDR3, the DNA is TGTGCCAGCAGCGGCCGGGACAGGGGGTACGAGCAGTACTTC.